These 13 T cell receptor beta chains were all obtained from the same sample, sequenced in a study of T cell clonality in common variable immunodeficiency. Generated by immunoSEQ multiplex PCR, the TCRdb table keeps only in-frame clones and is missing some. The sample offers 30,000 to 40,000 clones and no singletons, the top ten holding around a tenth. Sequences were obtained from peripheral blood mononuclear cells. The receptors shown here come from a person aged 18-69 years in good health.

At least ten counts were recorded for this clone. The CDR3 is CASSLRTGGKDTQYF. CDR3 DNA (partial): TGTGCCAGCAGCTTACGCACAGGGGGCAAGGATACG. The rearrangement joins TRBV7-9 to TRBJ2-3, with 9 bases identical to TRBD1. The CDR3 is cut off 3 residues early in the read; its end comes from the germline J gene. Germline CDR1 and CDR2: SEHNR and FQNEAQ (reference sequence). Losses at the gene ends were 2 bases for V and 6 bases for J; bases not matched to a gene: 6. This CDR3 contains 15 residues.

About this clone: The CDR3 is cut off 3 residues early in the read; its end comes from the germline J gene. The rearrangement joins TRBV7-8 to TRBJ2-5, with 8 positions matching TRBD2. V lost 2 bases to trimming and J lost 4 bases; unmatched junction nucleotides: 12. The CDR3 contains 17 residues. Germline V gene data show CDR1 as SGHVS and CDR2 as FQNEAQ. CDR3 DNA, as far as it was read: TGTGCCAGCAGCTTACTGGGTCCGAGCGGGAGTGGAGAGACC. It codes for CASSLLGPSGSGET. In full, the CDR3 is CASSLLGPSGSGETQYF.

This clone was recorded at least ten times. Sequencing ends 3 residues short of the CDR3 end; the germline J gene provides the rest. The genes are TRBV20-1 and TRBJ1-5, with a possible D match to TRBD1 (5 bases). CDR1 is DFQATT, CDR2 SNEGSKA, per germline (reference sequence). The CDR3 is 15 residues long. V was pared by 6 bases and J by 0 bases, with 15 bases between. The sequenced CDR3 bases are TGCAGTGCGACGAGGGGTTCAGATAGCAATCAGCCC. This encodes CSATRGSDSNQP. The full CDR3 protein reads CSATRGSDSNQPQHF.

This clone was recorded at least ten times. The read stops 3 residues short of the end of the CDR3; the missing end is completed from the germline J gene. This chain uses TRBV7-6 with TRBJ2-1, with 7 bases that match TRBD2. The germline gives CDR1 SGHVS, CDR2 FNYEAQ. The ends lost 5 bases at V and 5 bases at J; junction bases unmatched: 3. The CDR3 contains 13 residues. The CDR3 sequence is CASSQGLHNEQFF. The DNA read from the CDR3 is TGTGCCAGCAGCCAGGGACTACACAATGAG.

This clone was picked up many times. With the read ending 3 residues before the CDR3 end, the germline J gene is used to fill in that end. V and J are TRBV30 and TRBJ2-3; 8 bases map to TRBD2. Germline CDR1 is GTSNPN and CDR2 is SVGIG (reference sequence). The CDR3 has 15 residues. Incomplete CDR3 DNA: TGTGCCTGGAGTGACACCGGGACTAGTCAAGAGACG. It yields the protein CAWSDTGTSQET. The entire CDR3 is CAWSDTGTSQETQYF. Based on the CDR3 plus reference TRBV30 and TRBJ2-3, the full variable domain is SQTIHQWPATLVQPVGSPLSLECTVEGTSNPNLYWYRQAAGRGLQLLFYSVGIGQISSEVPQNLSASRPQDRQFILSSKKLLLSDSGFYLCAWSDTGTSQETQYFGPGTRLTVL.

There are many counts of this clone. The DNA ends 3 residues before the CDR3 does, and the rest of the CDR3 is filled in from the germline J gene. The V and J genes are TRBV20-1 and TRBJ1-1, with 9 bases fitting TRBD1. Trimming removed 6 bases from V and 5 bases from J; junction bases left unmatched: 13. Germline V gene lookup returns CDR1 DFQATT and CDR2 SNEGSKA (reference sequence). The CDR3 consists of 15 residues. CDR3 amino acids: CSAQRPGQGRTEAFF. The CDR3 bases that were read are TGCAGTGCCCAACGACCGGGACAGGGTCGGACTGAA.

This clone was counted many times. The missing CDR3 end, 3 residues past where the read stops, is filled in from the germline J gene. The V and J genes are TRBV18 and TRBJ1-5; 11 bases are a match to TRBD1. Germline V CDR1 and CDR2: KGHSH, LQKENI. CDR3 size: 14 residues. The V and J ends lost 3 bases and 5 bases, in that order; junction bases with no gene match: 0. CDR3 residues: CASSPGQGDQPQHF. Incomplete CDR3 DNA: TGTGCCAGCTCACCGGGACAGGGGGATCAGCCC. The full variable domain, in which reference TRBV18 and TRBJ1-5 provide the parts outside the CDR3, is NAGVMQNPRHLVRRRGQEARLRCSPMKGHSHVYWYRQLPEEGLKFMVYLQKENIIDESGMPKERFSAEFPKEGPSILRIQQVVRGDSAAYFCASSPGQGDQPQHFGDGTRLSIL.

This clone has a count of ten or more. The read ends 3 residues shy of where the CDR3 ends; the end is completed using the germline J gene. Other DNA sequences in this specimen translate into the identical CDR3. The J gene is TRBJ1-1, the V gene TRBV5-5, with D perhaps TRBD1 (5 bases). Germline assignment: CDR1 SGHKS and CDR2 YYEKEE (reference sequence). The CDR3 extends over 13 amino acids. V lost 2 bases to trimming and J lost 4 bases, with 9 bases between them. CDR3 sequence reads: CASSFQGGTEAFF. The part of the CDR3 DNA that was read is TGTGCCAGCAGCTTCCAGGGCGGCACTGAA.

This clone showed up just a few times. The CDR3 end falls 3 residues outside the read, so it is completed with the germline J gene. This rearrangement joins TRBV13 to TRBJ1-2; 10 bases line up with TRBD1. The CDR3 extends over 13 amino acids. Germline V gives CDR1 PRHDT, CDR2 FYEKMQ (reference sequence). This CDR3 is CASSETGGRDYTF. CDR3 DNA, as far as it was read: TGTGCCAGCAGCGAGACAGGGGGCCGGGAC.

This clone was found many times. The read gets to within 3 residues of the CDR3 end, and the germline J gene fills in the rest. This chain links TRBV20-1 with TRBJ1-1; 8 bases align to TRBD1. The V gene's germline CDR1 is DFQATT and CDR2 SNEGSKA (reference sequence). V lost 0 bases, J lost 0 bases, and 12 bases stayed unmatched. This CDR3 contains 18 residues. The CDR3 DNA, read in part, is TGCAGTGCTAGAGACCCCCGAGGACAGGGAAGGATGAACACTGAA. Its protein is CSARDPRGQGRMNTE. In full, the CDR3 is CSARDPRGQGRMNTEAFF.

This clone was observed many times. The CDR3 end is not reached by the read, which stops 3 residues before it; the germline J gene fills it in. The chain uses TRBV2 and TRBJ2-5; D perhaps matches TRBD2 (6 bases). The CDR3 totals 14 residues. Germline CDR1 SNHLY, CDR2 FYNNEI. CDR3 protein: CASSEEGSLRTQYF. The part of the CDR3 DNA that was read is TGTGCCAGCAGTGAGGAGGGCAGTCTACGCACC.

This clone was counted only a few times. At one end, the junction sequence differs from germline, possibly due to a read error. The read halts 3 residues ahead of the CDR3 end, with the missing end drawn from the germline J gene. Other DNA sequences in this sample translate to the same CDR3. The genes are TRBV30 and TRBJ1-3; D is uncertain. The CDR3 has 16 amino acids. CDR1 is GTSNPN and CDR2 is SVGIG in the germline V gene (reference sequence). CDR3 DNA (partial): TGTGCCTGGAGTGTCGGGGAGTCGTTTTCTGGAAACACG. Its translation: CAWSVGESFSGNT. The whole CDR3 reads CAWSVGESFSGNTIYF.

This clone was seen many times. The CDR3 end is not reached by the read, which stops 3 residues before it; the germline J gene fills it in. The rearrangement links TRBV27 to TRBJ2-2, with 7 bases identical to TRBD1. Germline CDR1 is MNHEY and CDR2 is SMNVEV (reference sequence). The V segment lost 9 bases and the J segment 7 bases; nucleotides outside the gene matches: 8. This CDR3 is built from 13 residues. The sequenced CDR3 bases are TGTGCCAGTCGACAGGGCTTCGGCGGGGAG. Residues: CASRQGFGGE. The whole CDR3 is CASRQGFGGELFF.